Below, 6 T cell receptor beta chains from the same sample are listed, as sequenced in a study of early T cells in non-severe SARS-CoV-2 infection. One entry per CDR3 protein, called by TCRdb with MiXCR from the 5' RACE reads. The table shows around 50,000 distinct CDR3 sequences, with 5.5% to 7.5% occurring only once. Sequenced: whole blood. The receptors were gathered from an adult who was a healthcare worker with PCR-confirmed SARS-CoV-2 infection or an uninfected control (not recorded which).

This clonotype occurred many times. The chain joins TRBV4-2 to TRBJ2-7; maybe TRBD1 (6 bases). CDR3 length: 15 residues. Trimming pared 0 bases from V and 3 bases from J, leaving 12 bases between. Germline values: CDR1 LGHNA, CDR2 YNFKEQ. The CDR3 nucleotides are TGTGCCAGCAGCCAAGACAGGGGTATGTTCTACGAGCAGTACTTC. Encoded protein: CASSQDRGMFYEQYF.

This clonotype was found many times. This chain uses TRBV6-6 with TRBJ2-3; D gene ambiguous. Germline V gene data show CDR1 as MNHNY and CDR2 as SVGAGI (reference sequence). Deletions cut 7 bases from V and 1 base from J, with 12 bases between. This CDR3 is built from 14 residues. The CDR3 DNA reads TGTGCCAGCAACGCAAGGGTGGGCACAGATACGCAGTATTTT. Protein: CASNARVGTDTQYF.

This clonotype was counted many times. J is TRBJ2-4 and V is TRBV11-2; D unclear. Trimming cost V 0 bases and J 6 bases, with 9 bases left between them. The CDR3 has 14 amino acids. Germline V gene data show CDR1 as SGHAT and CDR2 as FQNNGV. CDR3 sequence reads: CASSLERRGNIQYF. CDR3 in DNA: TGTGCCAGCAGCTTAGAGAGGCGAGGAAACATTCAGTACTTC.

The V gene is TRBV7-2, the J gene TRBJ1-5, with D uncertain. Germline V gene lookup returns CDR1 SGHTA and CDR2 FQGNSA. V gave up 1 base and J gave up 0 bases, with 7 bases separating them. This CDR3 region has 15 residues. The CDR3 region is CASSLEPYSNQPQHF. The CDR3 nucleotides are TGTGCCAGCAGCTTAGAACCCTATAGCAATCAGCCCCAGCATTTT.

This clonotype has a count of ten or more. The rearrangement joins TRBV29-1 to TRBJ2-1, with D possibly matching TRBD2 (6 bases). The germline V gene has CDR1 SQVTM and CDR2 ANQGSEA. The CDR3 is 13 amino acids. The V gene lost 6 bases and the J gene lost 0 bases, with 9 bases spanning the gap. CDR3 protein: CSVRGSSYNEQFF. The CDR3 DNA is TGCAGCGTGCGGGGTAGCTCCTACAATGAGCAGTTCTTC.

This clonotype was recorded many times. The chain employs TRBV7-6 and TRBJ1-3, with a possible D match to TRBD1 (5 bases). Trimming took 4 bases from V and 16 from J, leaving 17 bases between them. CDR1 is SGHVS, CDR2 FNYEAQ, per germline. The CDR3 is 12 amino acids. CDR3 protein: CASSSRDGTVYF. DNA for the CDR3: TGTGCCAGCAGCTCCCGGGACGGAACCGTGTATTTT. Full variable domain (missing parts from reference TRBV7-6 and TRBJ1-3): GAGVSQSPRYKVTKRGQDVALRCDPISGHVSLYWYRQALGQGPEFLTYFNYEAQQDKSGLPNDRFSAERPEGSISTLTIQRTEQRDSAMYRCASSSRDGTVYFGEGSWLTVV.